The 18 T cell receptor beta chains below were found in one sample sequenced in a study of tumor-infiltrating lymphocytes in localized non-small cell lung cancer. Assay used: immunoSEQ multiplex PCR; TCRdb lists only in-frame clones, some missing. The top ten clones hold roughly 15% of a sample with about 23,000 clones, 55% to 75% of them seen once. The sequenced sample consisted of lung tumor tissue. These receptors all stem from a human donor with non-small cell lung cancer.

The genes are TRBV27 and TRBJ2-6; unclear D gene. This CDR3 is 15 amino acids long. V was cut by 7 bases and J by 4 bases, with 14 bases left in between. Germline-derived CDR1 and CDR2 are MNHEY and SMNVEV (reference sequence). CDR3 in amino acids: CASTIDGLGANVLTF. For the CDR3, the DNA is TGTGCCAGCACCATTGACGGTCTGGGGGCCAACGTCCTGACTTTC.

The V and J genes are TRBV5-6 and TRBJ2-1; no reliable D call. Trimming shortened V by 0 bases and J by 4 bases, and 14 bases separated the two germline ends. Germline V gene lookup returns CDR1 SGHDT and CDR2 YYEEEE. This CDR3 has 16 residues. The CDR3 sequence: CASSLGPPDPYNEQFF. CDR3 in DNA: TGTGCCAGCAGCTTGGGCCCGCCCGACCCTTACAATGAGCAGTTCTTC.

The CDR3 DNA reads as TGTGCCAGCAGCTACCAAGCGACCCGGGGGACAGATACGCAGTATTTT. This gives the protein CASSYQATRGTDTQYF. This sequence joins TRBV13 and TRBJ2-3, with TRBD2 as a possible D gene (6 bases). V was pared by 4 bases and J by 3 bases, with 17 bases between. The CDR3 contains 16 residues. Germline CDR1 reads PRHDT; CDR2 reads FYEKMQ (reference sequence).

This sequence joins TRBV7-8 and TRBJ2-7, with D perhaps matching TRBD1 or TRBD2 (6 bases each). The CDR3 is made up of 14 amino acids. The germline V gene encodes CDR1 SGHVS and CDR2 FQNEAQ. The germline V and J ends were trimmed by 1 base and 2 bases, with 9 bases remaining between them. CDR3 nucleotides: TGTGCCAGCAGCTTAGAAGGGGGGCCCTACGAGCAGTACTTC. It codes for CASSLEGGPYEQYF. Complete variable domain (other parts from reference TRBV7-8 and TRBJ2-7): GAGVSQSPRYKVAKRGQDVALRCDPISGHVSLFWYQQALGQGPEFLTYFQNEAQLDKSGLPSDRFFAERPEGSVSTLKIQRTQQEDSAVYLCASSLEGGPYEQYFGPGTRLTVT.

The genes are TRBV2 and TRBJ2-2; 7 bases map to TRBD1. Losses at the gene ends were 2 bases for V and 5 bases for J; bases not matched to a gene: 5. The CDR3 covers 15 residues. Germline V CDR1 and CDR2: SNHLY, FYNNEI. This CDR3 reads CASSERGLLTGELFF. CDR3 nucleotide sequence: TGTGCCAGCAGTGAAAGGGGGCTTTTGACCGGGGAGCTGTTTTTT.

The V gene is TRBV5-4, the J gene TRBJ2-5; 8 bases fit TRBD2. This CDR3 has 13 residues. V lost 4 bases to trimming and J lost 4 bases; unmatched junction nucleotides: 3. The germline gives CDR1 SGHNT, CDR2 YYREEE (reference sequence). The CDR3 protein is CASSTTSGETQYF. As DNA, the CDR3 is TGTGCCAGCAGCACCACTAGCGGAGAGACCCAGTACTTC. The variable domain in full, with the rest retrieved from reference TRBV5-4 and TRBJ2-5, is ETGVTQSPTHLIKTRGQQVTLRCSSQSGHNTVSWYQQALGQGPQFIFQYYREEENGRGNFPPRFSGLQFPNYSSELNVNALELDDSALYLCASSTTSGETQYFGPGTRLLVL.

Within the sample, this clone is medium-sized. The chain uses TRBV18 and TRBJ2-3, with 9 bases fitting TRBD1. CDR1 KGHSH and CDR2 LQKENI come from the germline V gene. Unmatched junction bases numbered 9, after V lost 8 bases and J lost 6 bases. The CDR3 has 14 residues. The CDR3 is CASRRTGDSDTQYF. The DNA for the CDR3 is TGTGCCAGCCGCCGGACAGGGGACTCGGATACGCAGTATTTT.

This clone was detected once. V and J are TRBV12-5 and TRBJ1-1, with D possibly TRBD1 on 5 matching bases. Trimming removed 9 bases at V and 0 bases at J, with 20 bases between. Per germline, CDR1 LGHNT and CDR2 FRNRAP. The CDR3 runs 16 residues. CDR3 in DNA: TGTGCTAGCAACCGGGGCCAGGGAGCTTTGAACACTGAAGCTTTCTTT. Its protein is CASNRGQGALNTEAFF.

The chain employs TRBV5-4 and TRBJ2-2, with a possible D match to TRBD1 (5 bases). Trimming removed 1 base from V and 1 base from J, with 5 bases in between. This CDR3 has 14 residues. Germline V CDR1 and CDR2: SGHNT, YYREEE (reference sequence). The CDR3 reads CASSLQGNTGELFF. The CDR3 bases are TGTGCCAGCAGCTTGCAGGGGAACACCGGGGAGCTGTTTTTT.

The rearrangement links TRBV7-9 to TRBJ2-5; D perhaps matches TRBD2 (5 bases). From germline, CDR1 is SEHNR and CDR2 FQNEAQ (reference sequence). There are 13 residues in the CDR3. V was shortened by 6 bases and J by 9 bases, with 17 bases between the two germline ends. In nucleotides, the CDR3 is TGTGCCAGCAGGCCGGGGTCACGCGAGGCCCAGTACTTC. Protein: CASRPGSREAQYF.

CDR3 coding DNA: TGTGCCAGTAGTGCTACCCGACAGGGCGAGCAGTACTTC. Its protein is CASSATRQGEQYF. The J gene is TRBJ2-7, the V gene TRBV19; 7 bases agree with TRBD1. The CDR3 spans 13 residues. V lost 5 bases and J lost 6; bases outside the gene matches: 7. The V gene's germline CDR1 is LNHDA and CDR2 SQIVND (reference sequence).

The chain is built from TRBV14 and TRBJ2-7; possible D gene TRBD1, 5 bases. V shed 5 bases and J shed 7 bases, with 15 bases lying between them. The CDR3 totals 13 residues. Per the germline V gene, CDR1 is SGHDN and CDR2 is FVKESK. As DNA, the CDR3 is TGTGCCAGCAGCGCAGGGCTTGGACGGGAGCAGTACTTC. It specifies CASSAGLGREQYF.

The sample holds a few counts of this clone. The CDR3 protein is CASSLQREGEQFF. In nucleotides, the CDR3 is TGTGCCAGCAGCTTACAGCGGGAGGGTGAGCAGTTCTTC. The chain couples TRBV7-9 to TRBJ2-1; 10 bases fit TRBD2. The CDR3 sequence is 13 residues long. Germline V gene lookup returns CDR1 SEHNR and CDR2 FQNEAQ (reference sequence). After removal of 2 bases from V and 9 bases from J, the junction contained 1 base not matched to a gene.

This chain links TRBV7-9 with TRBJ2-1; the D gene could be TRBD1 or TRBD2 (5 bases each). The CDR3 has 15 amino acids. V was shortened by 3 bases and J by 7 bases, with 16 bases between the two germline ends. In germline, CDR1 is SEHNR, CDR2 FQNEAQ (reference sequence). The CDR3 coding sequence is TGTGCCAGCAGCTTTAGTACAGGAGGATCGAATGAGCAGTTCTTC. It yields the protein CASSFSTGGSNEQFF.

The chain is built from TRBV2 and TRBJ2-2; 12 bases map to TRBD1. With 2 bases clipped from V and 8 bases from J, the junction kept 12 bases outside the gene matches. Germline V CDR1 and CDR2: SNHLY, FYNNEI. This CDR3 region has 18 residues. Here the CDR3 reads CASSEFPPGQGAGGELFF. CDR3 DNA: TGTGCCAGCAGTGAATTCCCCCCGGGACAGGGGGCAGGAGGGGAGCTGTTTTTT.

The gene calls are TRBV23-1 and TRBJ1-4; D unclear. TRBV23-1 is annotated as an ORF whose role is uncertain. The CDR3 is made up of 16 amino acids. V lost 0 bases, J lost 6 bases, and 14 bases lay in between. The CDR3 protein is CASSQSHVRADEKLFF. The CDR3 DNA reads TGCGCCAGCAGTCAATCCCACGTTAGGGCGGATGAAAAACTGTTTTTT.

The gene calls are TRBV19 and TRBJ2-5, with 12 bases that match TRBD2. V trimming: 4 bases; J trimming: 3 bases; junction bases outside the gene matches: 6. Germline CDR1 is LNHDA and CDR2 is SQIVND (reference sequence). CDR3 length equals 16 residues. The CDR3 region has the DNA TGTGCCAGTAGTACCCTTCTAGCGGGAGGGAAAGAGACCCAGTACTTC. Translation: CASSTLLAGGKETQYF.

The chain couples TRBV7-9 to TRBJ2-3; 7 bases map to TRBD1. Per the germline V gene, CDR1 is SEHNR and CDR2 is FQNEAQ (reference sequence). V was clipped by 5 bases and J by 6 bases; unmatched bases: 8. The CDR3 loop spans 14 amino acids. The CDR3, as DNA: TGTGCCAGCAGCCGAACGAGGGGGCTGGATACGCAGTATTTT. It is translated as CASSRTRGLDTQYF.